This record looks at one T cell receptor beta chain sequence and its context. Its target is not known. TCR beta CDR3 sequences were amplified from RNA transcripts. With the HTBI primer set, the TCR CDR3 went through a first round of RT-PCR. TCRdb processed the multiplex PCR reads anew with MiXCR; each CDR3 protein has one entry. Of around 600,000 distinct CDR3 sequences listed, 11% to 15% are singletons. The sample originates from a study of T cells in Graves' hyperthyroidism and ophthalmopathy. V lost 9 bases and J lost 7; bases outside the gene matches: 4. The CDR3 is 13 residues long. From germline, CDR1 is LNHDA and CDR2 SQIVND (reference sequence). Study results and caveats: Most clonotypes expanded in the thyroid (above 0.001) were also present in blood.

Subjects with ophthalmopathy showed a Clinical Activity Score no lower than 3, a NOSPECS grade no lower than 4, and a duration shorter than 3 months. Lactation, pregnancy, other autoimmune disease or uncontrolled infection led to exclusion of patients. This receptor was taken from a woman under 30 with Graves' ophthalmopathy. Sequences were obtained from blood. The chain carries TRBV19 and TRBJ1-4; 11 bases map to TRBD1. The CDR3 nucleotides read TGTGCCAGCGGACAGGGGGCCGGTGAAAAACTGTTTTTT. It translates to CASGQGAGEKLFF.